Listed below are T cell receptor beta chains from one sample, sequenced in a study of control samples from healthy donors and cancer patients. TCRdb's copy holds only in-frame clones and misses some; the assay was immunoSEQ multiplex PCR. The sample carries around 140,000 clones, roughly 90% recorded once. Sequenced material: blood. These TCRs come from a man between 18 and 29 years old in good health. Each CDR3 is given with its conserved first and last residue. A D gene is named only where the DNA matches it firmly.

TRBJ1-4,TRBV24-1,TRBD1,TGTGCCACCAGTGATGGAAGACAGGGCCGATTTTTT,CATSDGRQGRFF
TRBJ2-1,TRBV11-3,NA,TGTGCCAGCAGCTTATCCTCCGGGGGCGGCAGGAATGAGCAGTTCTTC,CASSLSSGGGRNEQFF
TRBJ1-2,TRBV9,NA,TGTGCCAGCAGCGCACCGACATTTAGTGGCTATGGCTACACCTTC,CASSAPTFSGYGYTF
TRBJ2-3,TRBV10-2,TRBD2,TGCGCCAGCAGTGAGAAGCGGGGGGGCTGGACAGATACGCAGTATTTT,CASSEKRGGWTDTQYF
TRBJ1-2,TRBV11-3,TRBD1,TGTGCCAGCAGCTTAGTCTTGGCTGGGACAGGGGCTAACTATGGCTACACCTTC,CASSLVLAGTGANYGYTF
TRBJ2-5,TRBV11-2,NA,TGTGCCAGCAGCTTCCCGGACTCCCAAGAGACCCAGTACTTC,CASSFPDSQETQYF
TRBJ2-7,TRBV6-1,TRBD1,TGTGCCAGCAGTGAACAGGGGGCTAGCGAGCAGTACTTC,CASSEQGASEQYF
TRBJ2-7,TRBV3-1/TRBV3-2,TRBD2,TGTGCCAGCAGCCAAGGGCCTGGGCTAGCGGGGGCTGAGCAGTACTTC,CASSQGPGLAGAEQYF
TRBJ2-1,TRBV10-3,NA,TGTGCCATCAGTGAGTCCCAGGGACGGAATGAGCAGTTCTTC,CAISESQGRNEQFF
TRBJ2-7,TRBV7-9,TRBD2,TGTGCCAGCAGCTTAGGTCTCCTAGCGGGGAACTACGAGCAGTACTTC,CASSLGLLAGNYEQYF
TRBJ2-7,TRBV6-5,NA,TGTGCCAGCAGCTCTAACCTTGGGCAGGGGCAGTACTTC,CASSSNLGQGQYF
TRBJ1-4,TRBV12-5,NA,TGTGCTAGTGGTTGGGGTAGGATGGAACTGTTTTTT,CASGWGRMELFF